Given below is one T cell receptor beta chain in context. Its antigen is unknown. The sample originates from a study of cytomegalovirus exposure and HLA in healthy donors. Study-wide findings and caveats: Confirmation was obtained in vitro that a few CMV-associated chains are specific for CMV antigens.

Trimming stripped 5 bases from V and 0 bases from J, with 20 bases between. The CDR3 consists of 17 residues. The germline gives CDR1 LGHNT, CDR2 FRNRAP. Data came from immunoSEQ multiplex PCR; TCRdb stores just in-frame clones and leaves some out. The table has roughly 150,000 clones, around 87% seen once; the top ten hold 8.7%. Sequencing was carried out using PBMCs. The chain recombines TRBV12-5 with TRBJ2-7, with D possibly being TRBD1 (5 bases). This TCR was recovered from a man in his late teens or twenties in good health and CMV-seropositive. CDR3 loop: CASGQTTQGKVSYEQYF. The CDR3 DNA reads TGTGCTAGTGGTCAAACCACTCAGGGAAAAGTCTCCTACGAGCAGTACTTC.